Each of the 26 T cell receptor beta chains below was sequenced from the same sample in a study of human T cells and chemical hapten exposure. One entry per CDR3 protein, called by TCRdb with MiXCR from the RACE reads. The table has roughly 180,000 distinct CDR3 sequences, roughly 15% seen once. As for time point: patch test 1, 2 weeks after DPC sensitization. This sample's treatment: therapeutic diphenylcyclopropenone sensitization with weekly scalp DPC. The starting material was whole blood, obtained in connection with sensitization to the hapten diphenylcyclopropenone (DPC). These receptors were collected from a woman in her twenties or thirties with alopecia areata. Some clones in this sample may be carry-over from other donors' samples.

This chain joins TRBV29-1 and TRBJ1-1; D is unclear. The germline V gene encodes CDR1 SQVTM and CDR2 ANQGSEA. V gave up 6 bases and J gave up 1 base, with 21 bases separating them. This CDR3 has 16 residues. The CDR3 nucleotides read TGCAGCGTCTCAGGAGCCGGACGGGGAACGAACACTGAAGCTTTCTTT. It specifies CSVSGAGRGTNTEAFF. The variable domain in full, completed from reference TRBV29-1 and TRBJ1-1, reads SAVISQKPSRDICQRGTSLTIQCQVDSQVTMMFWYRQQPGQSLTLIATANQGSEATYESGFVIDKFPISRPNLTFSTLTVSNMSPEDSSIYLCSVSGAGRGTNTEAFFGQGTRLTVV.

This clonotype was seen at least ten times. CDR3 region: CASSLGESSYNSPLHF. CDR3 bases: TGTGCCAGCAGCTTAGGAGAGAGCTCCTATAATTCACCCCTCCACTTT. This rearrangement joins TRBV7-9 to TRBJ1-6, with D hard to call. Germline CDR1 reads SEHNR; CDR2 reads FQNEAQ (reference sequence). V gave up 1 base and J gave up 0 bases, with 7 bases separating them. The CDR3 runs 16 residues.

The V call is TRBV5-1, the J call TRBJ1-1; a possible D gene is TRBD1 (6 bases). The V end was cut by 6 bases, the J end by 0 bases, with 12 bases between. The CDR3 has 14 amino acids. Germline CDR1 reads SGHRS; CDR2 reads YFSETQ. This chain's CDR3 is CASKGGRMNTEAFF. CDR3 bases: TGCGCCAGCAAAGGGGGGCGAATGAACACTGAAGCTTTCTTT.

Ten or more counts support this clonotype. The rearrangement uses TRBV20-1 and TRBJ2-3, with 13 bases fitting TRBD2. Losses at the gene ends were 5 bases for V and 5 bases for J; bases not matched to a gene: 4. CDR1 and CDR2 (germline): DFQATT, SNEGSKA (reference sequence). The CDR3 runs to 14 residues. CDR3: CSARRTSGRDTQYF. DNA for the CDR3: TGCAGTGCTCGTAGGACTAGCGGGAGAGATACGCAGTATTTT.

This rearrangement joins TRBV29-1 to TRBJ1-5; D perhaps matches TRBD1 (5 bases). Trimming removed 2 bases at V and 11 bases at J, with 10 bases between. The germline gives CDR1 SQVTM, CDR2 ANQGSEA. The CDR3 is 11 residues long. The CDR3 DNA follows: TGCAGCGTTGAACAGGGCTCGTCCCAGCATTTT. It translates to CSVEQGSSQHF.

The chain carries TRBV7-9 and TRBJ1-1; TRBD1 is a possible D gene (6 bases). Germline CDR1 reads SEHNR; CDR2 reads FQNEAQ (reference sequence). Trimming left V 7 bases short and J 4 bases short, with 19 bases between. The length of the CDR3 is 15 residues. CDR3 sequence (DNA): TGTGCCAGCAACCGGGGGGCAGAGTTAGTCACTGAAGCTTTCTTT. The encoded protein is CASNRGAELVTEAFF.

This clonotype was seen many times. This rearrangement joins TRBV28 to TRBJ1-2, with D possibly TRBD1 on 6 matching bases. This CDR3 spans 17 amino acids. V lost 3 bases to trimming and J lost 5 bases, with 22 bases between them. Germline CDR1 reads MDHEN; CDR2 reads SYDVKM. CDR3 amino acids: CASSFPPGHPRRYGYTF. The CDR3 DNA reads TGTGCCAGCAGTTTCCCACCGGGACACCCTCGAAGATATGGCTACACCTTC.

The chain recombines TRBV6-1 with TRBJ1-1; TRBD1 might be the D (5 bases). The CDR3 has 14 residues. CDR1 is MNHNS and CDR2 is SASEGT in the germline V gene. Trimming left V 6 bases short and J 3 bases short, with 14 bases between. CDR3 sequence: CASRYRLSDTEAFF. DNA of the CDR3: TGTGCCAGCAGATACAGGTTATCGGACACTGAAGCTTTCTTT.

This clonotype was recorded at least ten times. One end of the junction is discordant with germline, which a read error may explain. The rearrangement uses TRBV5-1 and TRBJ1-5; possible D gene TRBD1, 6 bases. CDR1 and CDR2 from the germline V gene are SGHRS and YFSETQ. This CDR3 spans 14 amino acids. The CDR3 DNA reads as TGTGCCAGCTCACCAGGGGATAGCAATCAGCCCCAGCATTTT. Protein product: CASSPGDSNQPQHF.

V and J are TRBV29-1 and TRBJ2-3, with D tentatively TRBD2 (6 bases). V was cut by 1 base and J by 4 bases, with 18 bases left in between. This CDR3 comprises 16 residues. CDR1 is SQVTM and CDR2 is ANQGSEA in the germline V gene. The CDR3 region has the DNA TGCAGCGTTGAAGCCGGGACGGGGGTTCAGGCAGATACGCAGTATTTT. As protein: CSVEAGTGVQADTQYF.

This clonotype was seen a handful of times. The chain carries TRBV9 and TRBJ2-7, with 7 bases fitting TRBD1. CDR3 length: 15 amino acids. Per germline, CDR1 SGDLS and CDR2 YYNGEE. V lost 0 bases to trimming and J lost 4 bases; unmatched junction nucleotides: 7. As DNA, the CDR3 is TGTGCCAGCAGCGTAGACGTGACAGGGTCTTACGAGCAGTACTTC. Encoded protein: CASSVDVTGSYEQYF.

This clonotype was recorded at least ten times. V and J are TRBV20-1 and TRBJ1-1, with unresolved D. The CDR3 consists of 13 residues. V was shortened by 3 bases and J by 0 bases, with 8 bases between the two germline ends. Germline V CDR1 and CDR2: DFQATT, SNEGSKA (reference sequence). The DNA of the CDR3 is TGCAGTGCTAGCTTGATTATGAACACTGAAGCTTTCTTT. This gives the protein CSASLIMNTEAFF.

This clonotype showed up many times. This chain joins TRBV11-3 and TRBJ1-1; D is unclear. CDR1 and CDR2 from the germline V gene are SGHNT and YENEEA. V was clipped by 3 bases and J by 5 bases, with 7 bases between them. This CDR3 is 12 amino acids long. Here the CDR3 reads CASSFSGTEAFF. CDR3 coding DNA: TGTGCCAGCAGCTTTAGCGGTACTGAAGCTTTCTTT. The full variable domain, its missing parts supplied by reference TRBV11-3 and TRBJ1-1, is EAGVVQSPRYKIIEKKQPVAFWCNPISGHNTLYWYLQNLGQGPELLIRYENEEAVDDSQLPKDRFSAERLKGVDSTLKIQPAELGDSAVYLCASSFSGTEAFFGQGTRLTVV.

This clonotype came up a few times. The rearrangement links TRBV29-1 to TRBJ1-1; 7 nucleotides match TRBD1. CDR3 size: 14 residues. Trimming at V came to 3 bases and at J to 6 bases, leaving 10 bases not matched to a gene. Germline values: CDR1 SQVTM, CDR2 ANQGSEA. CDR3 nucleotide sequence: TGCAGCGTTGACACCCGACAGGGTAGGGCTGAAGCTTTCTTT. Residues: CSVDTRQGRAEAFF.

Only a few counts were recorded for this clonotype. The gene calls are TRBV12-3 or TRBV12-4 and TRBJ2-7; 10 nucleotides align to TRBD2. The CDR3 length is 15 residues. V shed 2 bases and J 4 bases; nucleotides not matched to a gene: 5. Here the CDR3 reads CASSLSSGGVYEQYF. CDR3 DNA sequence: TGTGCCAGCAGTTTATCTAGCGGGGGTGTATACGAGCAGTACTTC.

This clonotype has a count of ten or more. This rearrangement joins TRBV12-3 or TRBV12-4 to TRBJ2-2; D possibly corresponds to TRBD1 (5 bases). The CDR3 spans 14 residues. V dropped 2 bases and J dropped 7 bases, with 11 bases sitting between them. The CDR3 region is CASSLLQGHGELFF. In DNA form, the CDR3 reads TGTGCCAGCAGTTTACTGCAGGGCCACGGGGAGCTGTTTTTT.

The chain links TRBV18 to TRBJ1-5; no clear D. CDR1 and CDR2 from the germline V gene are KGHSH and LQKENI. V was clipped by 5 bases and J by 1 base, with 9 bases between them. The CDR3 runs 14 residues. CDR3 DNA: TGTGCCAGCTCATATGGACGGAGCAATCAGCCCCAGCATTTT. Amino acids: CASSYGRSNQPQHF.

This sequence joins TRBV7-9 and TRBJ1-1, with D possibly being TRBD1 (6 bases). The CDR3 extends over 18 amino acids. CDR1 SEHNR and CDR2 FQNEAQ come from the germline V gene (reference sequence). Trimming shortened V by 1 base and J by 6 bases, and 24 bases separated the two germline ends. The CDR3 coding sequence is TGTGCCAGCAGCTTAGTCGGGTCTACTCAGCAGGGGAGGGCTGAAGCTTTCTTT. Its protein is CASSLVGSTQQGRAEAFF.

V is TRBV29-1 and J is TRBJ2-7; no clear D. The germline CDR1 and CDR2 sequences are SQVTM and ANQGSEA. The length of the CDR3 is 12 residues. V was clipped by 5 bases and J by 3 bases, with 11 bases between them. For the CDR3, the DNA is TGCAGCGTTCTTGGAGATCTCTACGAGCAGTACTTC. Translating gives CSVLGDLYEQYF.

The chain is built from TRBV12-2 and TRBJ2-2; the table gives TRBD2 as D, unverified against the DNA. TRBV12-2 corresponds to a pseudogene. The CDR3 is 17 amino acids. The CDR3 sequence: CASRFLLVRVNTGELFF. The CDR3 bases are TGTGCAAGTCGCTTCCTGCTAGTGAGGGTGAACACCGGGGAGCTGTTTTTT.

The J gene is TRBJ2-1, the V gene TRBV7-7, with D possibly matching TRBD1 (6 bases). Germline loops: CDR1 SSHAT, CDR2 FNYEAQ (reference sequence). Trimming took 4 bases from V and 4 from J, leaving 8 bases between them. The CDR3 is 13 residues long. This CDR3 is CASSWGQYNEQFF. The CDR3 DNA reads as TGTGCCAGCAGCTGGGGACAATACAATGAGCAGTTCTTC.

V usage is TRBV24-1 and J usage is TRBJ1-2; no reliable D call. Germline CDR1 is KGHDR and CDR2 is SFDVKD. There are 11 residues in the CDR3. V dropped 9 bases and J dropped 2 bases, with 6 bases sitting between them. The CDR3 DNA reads TGTGCCACCCAGTCGAACTATGGCTACACCTTC. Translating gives CATQSNYGYTF.

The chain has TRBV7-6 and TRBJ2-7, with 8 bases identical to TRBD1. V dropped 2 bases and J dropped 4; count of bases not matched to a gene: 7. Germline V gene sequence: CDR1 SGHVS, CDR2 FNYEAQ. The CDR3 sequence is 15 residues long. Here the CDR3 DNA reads TGTGCCAGCAGCTTATCCGGACAGGGTCGGTACGAGCAGTACTTC. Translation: CASSLSGQGRYEQYF. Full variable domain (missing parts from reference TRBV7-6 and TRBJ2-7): GAGVSQSPRYKVTKRGQDVALRCDPISGHVSLYWYRQALGQGPEFLTYFNYEAQQDKSGLPNDRFSAERPEGSISTLTIQRTEQRDSAMYRCASSLSGQGRYEQYFGPGTRLTVT.

CDR3: CATSDSNRDPVGYQPQHF. CDR3 nucleotide sequence: TGTGCCACCAGTGATTCAAATCGGGACCCAGTCGGGTATCAGCCCCAGCATTTT. This rearrangement joins TRBV24-1 to TRBJ1-5; TRBD1 might be the D (5 bases). Trimming left V 2 bases short and J 5 bases short, with 21 bases between. CDR3 length: 18 amino acids. Germline-derived CDR1 and CDR2 are KGHDR and SFDVKD.

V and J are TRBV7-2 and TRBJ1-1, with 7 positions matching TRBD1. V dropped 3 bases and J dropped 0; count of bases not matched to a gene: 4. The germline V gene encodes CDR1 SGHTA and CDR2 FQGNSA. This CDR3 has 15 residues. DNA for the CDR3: TGTGCCAGCAGCTTTGGACAGGCAATGAACACTGAAGCTTTCTTT. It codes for CASSFGQAMNTEAFF.

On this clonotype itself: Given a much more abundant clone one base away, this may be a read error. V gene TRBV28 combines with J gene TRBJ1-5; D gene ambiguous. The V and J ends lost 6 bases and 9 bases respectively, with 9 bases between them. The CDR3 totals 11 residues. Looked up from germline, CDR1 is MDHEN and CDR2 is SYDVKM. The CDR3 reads CASSRMWPQHF. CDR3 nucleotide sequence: TGTGCCAGCAGCCGCATGTGGCCCCAGCATTTT.